This is a list of T cell receptor beta chains from one sample in a study of T cell repertoires in cytomegalovirus infection. TCRdb independently ran MiXCR on the reads; one entry per CDR3 protein. Here the sample spans approximately 550,000 distinct CDR3 sequences, approximately 15% being singletons. The sequenced sample consisted of CD8+ T cells from PBMCs. These receptors were taken from a human donor in good health (CMV status not recorded). Some clones in this sample may be carry-over from other donors' samples. Both conserved end residues are part of each CDR3. D genes are given only for firm matches. Clone sizes are given selectively: once, few, many, or a class where the clone is expanded.

abundance	j_gene	v_gene	d_gene	CDR3aa	CDR3nt
once	TRBJ1-4	TRBV7-8	NA	CASSLAQGFATNEILFF	TGTGCCAGCAGCTTAGCGCAAGGATTTGCAACTAATGAAATTCTGTTTTTT
many	TRBJ2-2	TRBV7-9	NA	CASSLRDTHTPSGGELFF	TGTGCCAGCAGCTTACGGGACACACACACCCCCTCCGGCGGGGAGCTGTTTTTT
many	TRBJ1-2	TRBV5-5	NA	CASTPGVVEYGYTF	TGTGCCAGCACTCCCGGGGTCGTAGAATATGGCTACACCTTC
many	TRBJ2-4	TRBV5-4	TRBD1	CASSTDRGWAKNIQYF	TGTGCCAGCAGCACCGACAGGGGGTGGGCCAAAAACATTCAGTACTTC
few	TRBJ1-5	TRBV19	NA	CASSIAEGYRNQPQHF	TGTGCCAGTAGTATAGCTGAGGGGTACCGCAATCAGCCCCAGCATTTT
NA	TRBJ2-7	TRBV7-9	TRBD2	CAITKRERPYEQYF	TGTGCCATCACCAAGCGGGAGCGCCCCTACGAGCAGTACTTC
few	TRBJ2-7	TRBV30	NA	CAWSLQAGNEQYF	TGTGCCTGGAGCCTTCAGGCGGGGAACGAGCAGTACTTC
many	TRBJ2-7	TRBV7-9	TRBD1	CASSGRQGSEEQYF	TGTGCCAGCAGCGGAAGACAGGGCTCGGAAGAGCAGTACTTC
many	TRBJ2-5	TRBV12-3/TRBV12-4	NA	CASSFIIEGETQYF	TGTGCCAGCAGTTTTATCATTGAGGGAGAGACCCAGTACTTC
many	TRBJ2-5	TRBV12-3/TRBV12-4	TRBD2	CASSTTSGAFEETQYF	TGTGCCAGCAGTACAACTAGCGGGGCCTTTGAAGAGACCCAGTACTTC
few	TRBJ2-3	TRBV6-4	NA	CASSEGGTADTQYF	TGTGCCAGCAGTGAAGGTGGTACTGCAGATACGCAGTATTTT
many	TRBJ1-6	TRBV4-1	NA	CASSQDLPESSYNSPLHF	TGCGCCAGCAGCCAAGATTTGCCAGAGAGCTCCTATAATTCACCCCTCCACTTT
NA	TRBJ2-7	TRBV19	NA	CASSIDPGRYEQYF	TGTGCCAGTAGTATAGATCCCGGAAGGTACGAGCAGTACTTC
few	TRBJ2-2	TRBV5-1	TRBD2	CASSFTSGGQNTGELFF	TGCGCCAGCAGCTTTACTAGCGGGGGCCAAAACACCGGGGAGCTGTTTTTT
many	TRBJ2-7	TRBV28	TRBD1	CASSWKTGREQYF	TGTGCCAGCAGCTGGAAGACAGGGCGAGAGCAGTACTTC
few	TRBJ2-7	TRBV11-2	NA	CASSSSDIVSYEQYF	TGTGCCAGCAGCTCATCGGACATCGTCTCCTACGAGCAGTACTTC
few	TRBJ2-1	TRBV7-9	NA	CASSSPADSSYNEQFF	TGTGCCAGCAGCTCCCCCGCGGACAGCTCCTACAATGAGCAGTTCTTC
NA	TRBJ2-3	TRBV6-6	NA	CASSYFRSDTQYF	TGTGCCAGCAGTTACTTCAGGTCAGATACGCAGTATTTT
many	TRBJ2-3	TRBV12-3/TRBV12-4	NA	CASSLTGPSTDTQYF	TGTGCCAGCAGTTTAACCGGTCCCAGCACAGATACGCAGTATTTT
many	TRBJ2-6	TRBV7-8	NA	CASSLVTYPGSGANVLTF	TGTGCCAGCAGCTTAGTGACGTATCCCGGCTCTGGGGCCAACGTCCTGACTTTC
many	TRBJ1-2	TRBV7-9	NA	CASGGAPLRGYTF	TGTGCCAGCGGAGGGGCCCCCTTGCGCGGCTACACCTTC
NA	TRBJ2-5	TRBV15	NA	CATSSVVEGVAETQYF	TGTGCCACCAGCAGCGTAGTGGAGGGGGTGGCTGAGACCCAGTACTTC
few	TRBJ1-1	TRBV29-1	TRBD1	CSVGQGRGEAFF	TGCAGCGTCGGACAGGGAAGAGGTGAAGCTTTCTTT
NA	TRBJ2-2	TRBV6-6	NA	CAAQENTGELFF	TGTGCCGCACAGGAAAACACCGGGGAGCTGTTTTTT
many	TRBJ2-2	TRBV7-2	TRBD1	CASSYRTGATGELFF	TGTGCCAGCAGCTACCGGACAGGGGCCACCGGGGAGCTGTTTTTT
many	TRBJ2-3	TRBV7-3	NA	CASSLAGQGLSDTQYF	TGTGCCAGCAGCTTAGCCGGGCAGGGCCTATCAGATACGCAGTATTTT
many	TRBJ2-1	TRBV10-1	TRBD1	CASTSGTGIYNEQFF	TGCGCCAGCACCTCCGGGACAGGGATCTACAATGAGCAGTTCTTC
many	TRBJ2-5	TRBV5-1	TRBD2	CASSLAGPQETQYF	TGTGCCAGCAGCTTAGCGGGACCCCAGGAGACCCAGTACTTC
few	TRBJ2-3	TRBV7-9	TRBD2	CASSPYLAGGKDTQYF	TGTGCCAGCAGCCCCTATTTAGCGGGGGGGAAAGATACGCAGTATTTT
few	TRBJ1-2	TRBV27	NA	CASAGLPWGGYTF	TGTGCCAGCGCAGGGTTGCCTTGGGGAGGCTACACCTTC
many	TRBJ1-4	TRBV27	NA	CASSYGPSKELFF	TGTGCCAGCAGTTACGGACCTTCGAAGGAACTGTTTTTT
few	TRBJ1-3	TRBV11-2	NA	CASSPWTAAASGNTIYF	TGTGCCAGCAGCCCCTGGACCGCTGCCGCCTCTGGAAACACCATATATTTT
few	TRBJ2-7	TRBV19	TRBD2	CASQPGLAATEQYF	TGTGCCAGTCAACCGGGACTAGCGGCCACCGAGCAGTACTTC